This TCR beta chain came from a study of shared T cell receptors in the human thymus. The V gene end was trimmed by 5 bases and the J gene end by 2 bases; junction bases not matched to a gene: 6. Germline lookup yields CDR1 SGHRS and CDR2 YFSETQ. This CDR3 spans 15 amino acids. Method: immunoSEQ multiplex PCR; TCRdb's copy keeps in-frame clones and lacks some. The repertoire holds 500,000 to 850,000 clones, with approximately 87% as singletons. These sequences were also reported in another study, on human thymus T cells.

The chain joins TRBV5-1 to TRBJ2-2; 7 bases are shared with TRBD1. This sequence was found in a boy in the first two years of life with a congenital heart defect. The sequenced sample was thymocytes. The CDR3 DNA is TGCGCCAGCAGTCGGGACAGCCGAAACACCGGGGAGCTGTTTTTT. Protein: CASSRDSRNTGELFF.